Following are 18 T cell receptor beta chains from one sample sequenced in a study of shared clonotypes between healthy human individuals. Clones were read by immunoSEQ multiplex PCR, and TCRdb kept only the in-frame ones, dropping some. This table holds some 2.3 million clones, 90% to 95% found once. Sequenced: naive CD4+ T cells from PBMCs. Subset here: CD45RA+ positively selected. These receptors were collected from a man aged 18 to 30 in good health. Some clones in this sample may be carry-over from other donors' samples.

This chain connects TRBV5-1 to TRBJ1-2, with D maybe TRBD1 (5 bases). The CDR3 extends over 16 amino acids. Trimming removed 1 base from V and 3 bases from J, with 16 bases in between. Germline loops: CDR1 SGHRS, CDR2 YFSETQ. CDR3 protein: CASSLSGVRVDYGYTF. The CDR3 coding sequence is TGCGCCAGCAGCTTGTCCGGGGTCAGGGTGGACTATGGCTACACCTTC.

This chain uses TRBV30 with TRBJ1-1; no clear D. Germline V gene lookup returns CDR1 GTSNPN and CDR2 SVGIG (reference sequence). V shed 3 bases and J shed 4 bases, with 12 bases lying between them. CDR3 length: 13 residues. In DNA form, the CDR3 reads TGTGCCTGGAGGACTAGGCGAGGCACTGAAGCTTTCTTT. As protein: CAWRTRRGTEAFF. Using reference TRBV30 and TRBJ1-1 for the parts outside the CDR3, the full variable domain is SQTIHQWPATLVQPVGSPLSLECTVEGTSNPNLYWYRQAAGRGLQLLFYSVGIGQISSEVPQNLSASRPQDRQFILSSKKLLLSDSGFYLCAWRTRRGTEAFFGQGTRLTVV.

On this clone: This specimen includes other DNA sequences encoding the same CDR3. The V gene is TRBV5-4, the J gene TRBJ2-7, with D possibly TRBD1 on 6 matching bases. The CDR3 loop spans 13 amino acids. Germline V gene lookup returns CDR1 SGHNT and CDR2 YYREEE (reference sequence). The germline V and J ends were trimmed by 1 base and 1 base, with 6 bases remaining between them. CDR3 sequence (DNA): TGTGCCAGCAGCTTGACAGGGTCCTACGAGCAGTACTTC. Its translation: CASSLTGSYEQYF. Combining the CDR3 with reference TRBV5-4 and TRBJ2-7 gives the whole variable domain ETGVTQSPTHLIKTRGQQVTLRCSSQSGHNTVSWYQQALGQGPQFIFQYYREEENGRGNFPPRFSGLQFPNYSSELNVNALELDDSALYLCASSLTGSYEQYFGPGTRLTVT.

V gene TRBV7-9 combines with J gene TRBJ2-2; 10 bases fit TRBD1. Losses at the gene ends were 2 bases for V and 4 bases for J; bases not matched to a gene: 4. Germline V gives CDR1 SEHNR, CDR2 FQNEAQ (reference sequence). CDR3 length: 16 residues. CDR3: CASSLRQGAPTGELFF. The CDR3 DNA sequence: TGTGCCAGCAGCTTAAGACAGGGGGCGCCCACCGGGGAGCTGTTTTTT.

The genes are TRBV4-1 and TRBJ2-2; tentatively, D is TRBD2 (7 bases). Trimming took 4 bases from V and 6 from J, leaving 12 bases between them. Germline V lookup: CDR1 MGHRA, CDR2 YSYEKL. The CDR3 runs to 14 residues. In DNA form, the CDR3 reads TGCGCCAGCAGCCGGGGGGGCGTAGCCGGGGAGCTGTTTTTT. Its translation is CASSRGGVAGELFF.

This clone was counted a single time. V and J are TRBV7-9 and TRBJ2-5; the match to TRBD2 covers 7 bases. There are 16 residues in the CDR3. J lost 5 bases, V lost 7 bases, and 16 bases had no gene match. Looked up from germline, CDR1 is SEHNR and CDR2 is FQNEAQ (reference sequence). CDR3 region: CASTSSTPGGKETQYF. Written as DNA, the CDR3 is TGTGCCAGCACCTCTTCGACCCCGGGAGGAAAGGAGACCCAGTACTTC.

CDR3: CASSQDAVTTEQFF. In DNA form, the CDR3 reads TGTGCCAGCAGCCAAGATGCTGTGACTACTGAGCAGTTCTTC. V usage is TRBV4-2 and J usage is TRBJ2-1; possible D gene TRBD2, 5 bases. Germline V gene sequence: CDR1 LGHNA, CDR2 YNFKEQ. The CDR3 extends over 14 amino acids. V was clipped by 0 bases and J by 9 bases, with 12 bases between them.

This rearrangement joins TRBV6-6 to TRBJ1-1; D is unclear. The germline CDR1 and CDR2 sequences are MNHNY and SVGAGI (reference sequence). The V end was cut by 9 bases, the J end by 0 bases, with 11 bases between. This CDR3 contains 13 residues. The CDR3 bases are TGTGCCAGTGTGCGGACCATGAACACTGAAGCTTTCTTT. Its translation: CASVRTMNTEAFF.

The V and J genes are TRBV29-1 and TRBJ2-1; unclear D gene. CDR1 and CDR2 from the germline V gene are SQVTM and ANQGSEA. CDR3 length: 15 residues. Trimming shortened V by 8 bases and J by 5 bases, and 22 bases separated the two germline ends. CDR3 loop: CSQGLGTRHNNEQFF. DNA for the CDR3: TGCAGCCAAGGGTTGGGCACGCGTCACAACAATGAGCAGTTCTTC.

This clone was observed a single time. The rearrangement uses TRBV10-3 and TRBJ1-2; 7 nucleotides agree with TRBD1. The CDR3 is made up of 15 amino acids. V was clipped by 4 bases and J by 1 base; unmatched bases: 6. The germline V gene encodes CDR1 ENHRY and CDR2 SYGVKD. The CDR3 DNA is TGTGCCATCAGTGCAAGGGGACAGAGTAACTATGGCTACACCTTC. It encodes CAISARGQSNYGYTF.

A few counts support this clone. This chain joins TRBV29-1 and TRBJ1-1; TRBD1 might be the D (5 bases). The CDR3 totals 14 residues. Germline V gene sequence: CDR1 SQVTM, CDR2 ANQGSEA. V was clipped by 4 bases and J by 9 bases, with 21 bases between them. CDR3 loop: CSVVGPDTEGQAFF. In DNA form, the CDR3 reads TGCAGCGTTGTAGGGCCGGATACAGAGGGGCAAGCTTTCTTT.

The rearrangement joins TRBV5-1 to TRBJ1-1; D possibly corresponds to TRBD1 (6 bases). This CDR3 has 17 amino acids. CDR1 and CDR2 from the germline V gene are SGHRS and YFSETQ. Trimming took 2 bases from V and 4 from J, leaving 21 bases between them. CDR3 bases: TGCGCCAGCAGCTTCACCCCTCTGGGACACGGGGGCACTGAAGCTTTCTTT. Residues: CASSFTPLGHGGTEAFF. Complete variable domain (other parts from reference TRBV5-1 and TRBJ1-1): KAGVTQTPRYLIKTRGQQVTLSCSPISGHRSVSWYQQTPGQGLQFLFEYFSETQRNKGNFPGRFSGRQFSNSRSEMNVSTLELGDSALYLCASSFTPLGHGGTEAFFGQGTRLTVV.

The genes are TRBV5-4 and TRBJ2-7, with 8 bases lining up with TRBD2. The length of the CDR3 is 14 residues. With V trimmed by 4 bases and J by 4 bases, 7 bases remained unmatched. Germline V gene lookup returns CDR1 SGHNT and CDR2 YYREEE (reference sequence). The CDR3 region is CASSRSGREYEQYF. The CDR3 nucleotides read TGTGCCAGCAGCAGAAGCGGGAGAGAGTACGAGCAGTACTTC.

The chain links TRBV10-3 to TRBJ1-1, with TRBD1 as a possible D gene (6 bases). This CDR3 has 15 residues. The germline V gene has CDR1 ENHRY and CDR2 SYGVKD. The V end was cut by 1 base, the J end by 4 bases, with 13 bases between. This chain's CDR3 is CAISEYREGSTEAFF. In DNA, the CDR3 is TGTGCCATCAGTGAGTACAGGGAAGGAAGCACTGAAGCTTTCTTT.

The chain joins TRBV5-4 to TRBJ2-3, with TRBD2 identical over 8 bases. V was clipped by 3 bases and J by 0 bases; unmatched bases: 3. Per germline, CDR1 SGHNT and CDR2 YYREEE (reference sequence). The CDR3 consists of 15 residues. CDR3 amino acids: CASSSGGRSTDTQYF. CDR3 bases: TGTGCCAGCAGCTCTGGCGGGAGGAGCACAGATACGCAGTATTTT.

The rearrangement uses TRBV28 and TRBJ2-2; TRBD1 might be the D (5 bases). The V and J ends lost 0 bases and 7 bases respectively, with 9 bases between them. The germline V gene encodes CDR1 MDHEN and CDR2 SYDVKM. There are 14 residues in the CDR3. The CDR3 loop reads CASSLWQGSGELFF. As DNA, the CDR3 is TGTGCCAGCAGTTTATGGCAGGGTAGCGGGGAGCTGTTTTTT. Combining the CDR3 with reference TRBV28 and TRBJ2-2 gives the whole variable domain DVKVTQSSRYLVKRTGEKVFLECVQDMDHENMFWYRQDPGLGLRLIYFSYDVKMKEKGDIPEGYSVSREKKERFSLILESASTNQTSMYLCASSLWQGSGELFFGEGSRLTVL.

On this clone: The sample contains more than one DNA sequence encoding this CDR3. The chain couples TRBV2 to TRBJ2-1; D is undetermined. This CDR3 has 12 amino acids. The V end lost 7 bases, the J end lost 3 bases, and 7 bases lay between the germline ends. Germline-derived CDR1 and CDR2 are SNHLY and FYNNEI. The CDR3 loop reads CASKGDYNEQFF. The CDR3 region has the DNA TGTGCCAGCAAGGGCGACTACAATGAGCAGTTCTTC.

This chain links TRBV18 with TRBJ1-1; D is possibly TRBD1 (6 bases). CDR1 is KGHSH, CDR2 LQKENI, per germline. This CDR3 comprises 15 residues. V lost 4 bases to trimming and J lost 0 bases, with 12 bases between them. The CDR3 DNA reads as TGTGCCAGCTCACTGGACAGCGAAATGAACACTGAAGCTTTCTTT. Protein sequence: CASSLDSEMNTEAFF.